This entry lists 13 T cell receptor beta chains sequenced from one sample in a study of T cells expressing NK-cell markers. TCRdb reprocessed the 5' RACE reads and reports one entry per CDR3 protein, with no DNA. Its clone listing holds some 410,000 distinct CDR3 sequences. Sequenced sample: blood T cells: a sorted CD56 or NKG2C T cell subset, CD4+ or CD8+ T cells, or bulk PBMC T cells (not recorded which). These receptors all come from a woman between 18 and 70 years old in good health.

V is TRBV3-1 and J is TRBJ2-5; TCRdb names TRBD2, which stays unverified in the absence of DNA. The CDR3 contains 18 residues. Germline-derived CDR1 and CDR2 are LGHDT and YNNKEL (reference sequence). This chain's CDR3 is CASSQGVPAVGPQETQYF.

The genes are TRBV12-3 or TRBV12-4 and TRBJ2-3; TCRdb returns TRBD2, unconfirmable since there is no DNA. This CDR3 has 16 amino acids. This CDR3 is CASSPGRGSSTDTQYF.

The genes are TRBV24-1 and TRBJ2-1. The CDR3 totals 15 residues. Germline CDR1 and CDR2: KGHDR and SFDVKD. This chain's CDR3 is CATSDTSSSYNEQFF.

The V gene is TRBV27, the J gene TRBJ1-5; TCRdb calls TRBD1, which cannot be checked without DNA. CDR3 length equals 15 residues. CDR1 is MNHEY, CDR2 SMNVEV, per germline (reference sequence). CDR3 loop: CASRYRQGRNQPQHF.

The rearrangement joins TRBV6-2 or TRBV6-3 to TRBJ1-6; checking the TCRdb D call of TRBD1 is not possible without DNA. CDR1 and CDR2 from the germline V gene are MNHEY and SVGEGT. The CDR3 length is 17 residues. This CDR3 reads CASSLRPGQLDNSPLHF.

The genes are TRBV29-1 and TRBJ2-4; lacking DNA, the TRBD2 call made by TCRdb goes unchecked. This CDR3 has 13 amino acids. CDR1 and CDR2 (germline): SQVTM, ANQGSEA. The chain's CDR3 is CSVDRGGENIQYF.

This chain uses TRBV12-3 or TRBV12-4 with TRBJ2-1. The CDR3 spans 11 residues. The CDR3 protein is CASSLVNEQFF.

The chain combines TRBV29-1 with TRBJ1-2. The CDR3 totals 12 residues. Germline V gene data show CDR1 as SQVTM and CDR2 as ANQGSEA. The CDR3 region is CSAVTAPYGYTF. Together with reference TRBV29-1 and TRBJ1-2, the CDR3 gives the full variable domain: SAVISQKPSRDICQRGTSLTIQCQVDSQVTMMFWYRQQPGQSLTLIATANQGSEATYESGFVIDKFPISRPNLTFSTLTVSNMSPEDSSIYLCSAVTAPYGYTFGSGTRLTVV.

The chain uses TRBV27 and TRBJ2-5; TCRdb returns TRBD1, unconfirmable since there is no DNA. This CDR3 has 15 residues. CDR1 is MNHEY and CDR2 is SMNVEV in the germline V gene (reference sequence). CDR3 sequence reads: CASSLLSGMRETQYF.

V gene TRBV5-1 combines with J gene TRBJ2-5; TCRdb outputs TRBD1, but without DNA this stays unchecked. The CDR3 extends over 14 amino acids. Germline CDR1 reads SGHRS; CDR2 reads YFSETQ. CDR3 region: CASSSPRAKQTQYF.

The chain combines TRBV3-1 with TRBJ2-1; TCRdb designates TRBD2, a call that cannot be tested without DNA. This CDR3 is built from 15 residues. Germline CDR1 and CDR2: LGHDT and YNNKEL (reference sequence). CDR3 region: CASSRAGLTYNEQFF.

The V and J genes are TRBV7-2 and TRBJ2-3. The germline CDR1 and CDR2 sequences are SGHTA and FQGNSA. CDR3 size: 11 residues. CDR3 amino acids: CASSPPDTQYF.

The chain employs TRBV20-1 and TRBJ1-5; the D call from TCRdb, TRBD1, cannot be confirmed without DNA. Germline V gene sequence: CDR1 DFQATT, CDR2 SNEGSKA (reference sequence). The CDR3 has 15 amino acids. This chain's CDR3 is CSARSDRGLVRPQHF.